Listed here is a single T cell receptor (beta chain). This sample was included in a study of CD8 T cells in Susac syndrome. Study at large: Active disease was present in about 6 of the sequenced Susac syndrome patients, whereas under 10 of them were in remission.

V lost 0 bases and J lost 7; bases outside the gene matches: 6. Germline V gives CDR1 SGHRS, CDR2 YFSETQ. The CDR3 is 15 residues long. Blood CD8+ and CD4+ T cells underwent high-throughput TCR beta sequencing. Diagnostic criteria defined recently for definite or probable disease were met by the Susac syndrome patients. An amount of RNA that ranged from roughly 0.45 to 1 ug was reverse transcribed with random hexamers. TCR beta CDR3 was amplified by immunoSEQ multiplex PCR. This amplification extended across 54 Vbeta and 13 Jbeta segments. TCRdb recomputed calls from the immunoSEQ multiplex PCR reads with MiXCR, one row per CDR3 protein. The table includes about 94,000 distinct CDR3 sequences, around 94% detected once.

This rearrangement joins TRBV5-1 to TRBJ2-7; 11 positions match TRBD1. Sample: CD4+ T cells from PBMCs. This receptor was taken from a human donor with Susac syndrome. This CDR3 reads CASSLDGQGAREQYF. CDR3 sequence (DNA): TGCGCCAGCAGCTTGGATGGACAGGGGGCGAGAGAGCAGTACTTC. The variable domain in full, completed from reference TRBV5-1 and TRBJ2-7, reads KAGVTQTPRYLIKTRGQQVTLSCSPISGHRSVSWYQQTPGQGLQFLFEYFSETQRNKGNFPGRFSGRQFSNSRSEMNVSTLELGDSALYLCASSLDGQGAREQYFGPGTRLTVT.